These 16 T cell receptor beta chains were all obtained from the same sample, sequenced in a study of blood T cell repertoires in COVID-19. The assay was immunoSEQ multiplex PCR, and TCRdb's table has in-frame clones only and misses some. Of under 200,000 clones listed, roughly 86% are singletons. The sequenced sample was peripheral blood. These receptor sequences come from a man aged 55 to 69 with COVID-19, enrolled during active disease.

V and J are TRBV6-5 and TRBJ2-1; 8 bases map to TRBD2. Trimming removed 0 bases from V and 14 bases from J; junction bases left unmatched: 9. The CDR3 is 14 residues long. Per the germline V gene, CDR1 is MNHEY and CDR2 is SVGAGI. The DNA of the CDR3 is TGTGCCAGCAGTTACTCCGATCGGGGACTAGGGAAGTTCTTC. Translated: CASSYSDRGLGKFF.

V usage is TRBV3-1 (or the pseudogene TRBV3-2) and J usage is TRBJ1-6; 10 nucleotides line up with TRBD1. The CDR3 has 18 residues. The germline gives CDR1 LGHDT, CDR2 YNNKEL (reference sequence). With V trimmed by 0 bases and J by 4 bases, 6 bases remained unmatched. The CDR3 nucleotides are TGTGCCAGCAGCCAAGATGGGACAGGGGTGGGGTATAATTCACCCCTCCACTTT. Translation: CASSQDGTGVGYNSPLHF.

This sequence joins TRBV24-1 and TRBJ2-3, with a possible D match to TRBD2 (5 bases). V shed 10 bases and J shed 3 bases, with 13 bases lying between them. Germline V lookup: CDR1 KGHDR, CDR2 SFDVKD. There are 13 residues in the CDR3. The CDR3 here is CATQEVETDTQYF. The CDR3 coding sequence is TGTGCCACTCAGGAGGTGGAGACAGATACGCAGTATTTT.

A note on this clone: Mismatch with germline at one junction end may stem from a read error. This chain joins TRBV24-1 and TRBJ2-5; D gene uncertain. This CDR3 has 12 residues. CDR1 and CDR2 from the germline V gene are KGHDR and SFDVKD. The CDR3 nucleotides are TGTGCCACAAGTGACCGTGTGGAGACCCAGTACTTC. This sequence encodes CATSDRVETQYF.

The CDR3 here is CASGLHPQGSGNTIYF. In DNA, the CDR3 is TGTGCTAGTGGTTTGCATCCTCAGGGGTCCGGAAACACCATATATTTT. The V gene is TRBV12-5, the J gene TRBJ1-3; D may be TRBD1 (6 bases). Germline V gene lookup returns CDR1 LGHNT and CDR2 FRNRAP. Trimming cost V 2 bases and J 4 bases, with 15 bases left between them. The CDR3 runs to 16 residues.

This chain links TRBV25-1 with TRBJ2-1; TRBD1 is a possible D gene (6 bases). CDR1 is MGHDK and CDR2 is SYGVNS in the germline V gene. Trimming took 4 bases from V and 5 from J, leaving 18 bases between them. The CDR3 consists of 16 residues. The CDR3 DNA sequence: TGTGCCAGCAGTGCTTTTTACCGGGACACTAACAATGAGCAGTTCTTC. Encoded protein: CASSAFYRDTNNEQFF.

The chain recombines TRBV10-1 with TRBJ1-2; 9 nucleotides agree with TRBD1. The CDR3 consists of 15 residues. CDR1 is WNHNN and CDR2 is SYGVQD in the germline V gene (reference sequence). V was pared by 6 bases and J by 4 bases, with 9 bases of the junction left unmatched. DNA of the CDR3: TGCGCCAGCAGGGGAAGGGGACAGGGTCTCTATGGCTACACCTTC. Protein product: CASRGRGQGLYGYTF.

This rearrangement joins TRBV28 to TRBJ1-2; 8 bases are a match to TRBD1. V was clipped by 4 bases and J by 0 bases; unmatched bases: 10. This CDR3 has 17 amino acids. Germline lookup yields CDR1 MDHEN and CDR2 SYDVKM. The CDR3 spells CASSSPPGGSTNYGYTF. The CDR3 DNA sequence: TGTGCCAGCAGTTCCCCCCCAGGGGGCTCTACTAACTATGGCTACACCTTC.

The J gene is TRBJ2-3, the V gene TRBV7-2, with 8 bases aligning to TRBD2. This CDR3 region has 14 residues. Germline V gene sequence: CDR1 SGHTA, CDR2 FQGNSA. The V gene end was trimmed by 10 bases and the J gene end by 3 bases; junction bases not matched to a gene: 9. As DNA, the CDR3 is TGTGCCACCGAAAGCGGGAGCAGAACAGATACGCAGTATTTT. It encodes CATESGSRTDTQYF.

This clone was seen a few times. The chain joins TRBV29-1 to TRBJ2-3; TRBD1 aligns across 8 bases. The CDR3 is 15 amino acids. Trimming cost V 6 bases and J 1 base; bases outside gene matches: 9. Germline V CDR1 and CDR2: SQVTM, ANQGSEA. This CDR3 is CSVAGTGLGTDTQYF. The CDR3 bases are TGCAGCGTGGCCGGGACAGGTCTAGGCACAGATACGCAGTATTTT.

This CDR3 reads CASSQELAGAYEQYF. As DNA, the CDR3 is TGTGCCAGCAGCCAAGAACTAGCCGGGGCGTACGAGCAGTACTTC. The chain employs TRBV14 and TRBJ2-7; D perhaps matches TRBD2 (6 bases). The CDR3 has 15 amino acids. With 0 bases removed from V and 4 bases from J, the gap between germline ends came to 13 bases. In germline, CDR1 is SGHDN, CDR2 FVKESK.

V is TRBV4-1 and J is TRBJ2-5; a weak D match, TRBD2 (6 bases). The CDR3 is 14 amino acids. V was cut by 4 bases and J by 0 bases, with 9 bases left in between. Germline lookup yields CDR1 MGHRA and CDR2 YSYEKL. The CDR3 is CASSRWEDQETQYF. The CDR3 DNA sequence: TGCGCCAGCAGCCGATGGGAGGACCAAGAGACCCAGTACTTC.

The chain recombines TRBV18 with TRBJ1-1; TRBD1 might be the D (5 bases). Trimming pared 6 bases from V and 6 bases from J, leaving 11 bases between. Germline CDR1 is KGHSH and CDR2 is LQKENI. The length of the CDR3 is 12 residues. CDR3 amino acids: CASSEQVAEAFF. The CDR3 nucleotides read TGTGCCAGCTCGGAACAGGTTGCTGAAGCTTTCTTT.

V usage is TRBV19 and J usage is TRBJ1-5, with D perhaps TRBD1 (5 bases). The CDR3 contains 14 residues. Germline-derived CDR1 and CDR2 are LNHDA and SQIVND (reference sequence). V was trimmed by 7 bases and J by 3 bases, leaving 13 bases between them. CDR3 DNA: TGTGCCAGTAACGCTCGACAGCTCAATCAGCCCCAGCATTTT. Its protein is CASNARQLNQPQHF.

The chain uses TRBV5-6 and TRBJ2-1; 7 bases map to TRBD2. CDR1 is SGHDT, CDR2 YYEEEE, per germline. The V and J ends lost 1 base and 7 bases, in that order; junction bases with no gene match: 8. The CDR3 is made up of 15 amino acids. The DNA for the CDR3 is TGTGCCAGCAGCTTGTGGGGAGGGGCTACGAATGAGCAGTTCTTC. Translating gives CASSLWGGATNEQFF.

The V and J genes are TRBV19 and TRBJ1-4; D gene ambiguous. The germline CDR1 and CDR2 sequences are LNHDA and SQIVND (reference sequence). The CDR3 is 15 amino acids. The V end lost 7 bases, the J end lost 3 bases, and 15 bases lay between the germline ends. The CDR3 here is CASNLAAAPNEKLFF. CDR3 in DNA: TGTGCCAGTAACCTCGCGGCAGCACCTAATGAAAAACTGTTTTTT.